The 23 T cell receptor beta chains given below trace back to one sample, sequenced in a study of read filtering for tumor transcriptome and immune sequencing. Molecular barcoded adaptors covering alpha/delta and beta/gamma chains were used on about 390 ng RNA. MiXCR, applied by TCRdb to the reads, yields one record per CDR3 protein. This table holds 85,000 or so distinct CDR3 sequences, 9% to 15% found once. The sample taken for sequencing was a population of CD138-negative cells sorted from bone marrow. The receptors derive from a donor aged 40 or over with multiple myeloma.

This clonotype was picked up many times. The chain is built from TRBV7-2 and TRBJ2-7; 7 nucleotides match TRBD2. Germline loops: CDR1 SGHTA, CDR2 FQGNSA. The ends lost 2 bases at V and 2 bases at J; junction bases unmatched: 6. This CDR3 is built from 15 residues. CDR3 loop: CASSLPAGSPYEQYF. CDR3 DNA sequence: TGTGCCAGCAGCTTACCAGCGGGATCCCCCTACGAGCAGTACTTC.

V and J are TRBV29-1 and TRBJ2-5; 9 bases fit TRBD1. V gave up 7 bases and J gave up 4 bases; unmatched junction bases: 4. This CDR3 has 12 residues. Germline V gene data show CDR1 as SQVTM and CDR2 as ANQGSEA. CDR3 sequence reads: CSAVTGGETQYF. The DNA for the CDR3 is TGCAGCGCTGTGACAGGGGGAGAGACCCAGTACTTC.

A note on this clonotype: A junction boundary mismatches the germline segment, possibly from a read error. V and J are TRBV7-8 and TRBJ2-1; D gene uncertain. CDR3 length: 16 residues. Germline-derived CDR1 and CDR2 are SGHVS and FQNEAQ. In nucleotides, the CDR3 is TGTGCCAGCAGAACAACCCCACCTGGGTACTACTATGAGCAGTTCTTC. As protein: CASRTTPPGYYYEQFF.

Notes on this clonotype: A much larger clone differs by one base, so this may be a read error. The genes are TRBV4-1 and TRBJ2-7; 10 bases align to TRBD2. J lost 5 bases, V lost 4 bases, and 8 bases had no gene match. Germline assignment: CDR1 MGHRA and CDR2 YSYEKL. The CDR3 length is 15 residues. CDR3 sequence reads: CASSRATSGNHEQYF. DNA for the CDR3: TGCGCCAGCAGCCGAGCCACTAGCGGGAACCACGAGCAGTACTTC.

This clonotype was seen many times. The CDR3 loop is CSVEDRGETQYF. The DNA of the CDR3 is TGCAGCGTCGAGGACAGGGGAGAGACCCAGTACTTC. The chain carries TRBV29-1 and TRBJ2-5; 9 nucleotides line up with TRBD1. Germline assignment: CDR1 SQVTM and CDR2 ANQGSEA. The J segment lost 4 bases and the V segment lost 6 bases, leaving 3 bases of the junction unmatched. This CDR3 is built from 12 residues.

This clonotype was detected ten times or more. This sequence joins TRBV7-2 and TRBJ2-7, with 9 bases identical to TRBD1. Germline CDR1 reads SGHTA; CDR2 reads FQGNSA. V dropped 5 bases and J dropped 2; count of bases not matched to a gene: 7. This CDR3 comprises 15 residues. Here the CDR3 DNA reads TGTGCCAGCAGCCAGCCGGGACAGGGAGCCTACGAGCAGTACTTC. It specifies CASSQPGQGAYEQYF.

This clonotype was found many times. The rearrangement uses TRBV20-1 and TRBJ2-3, with 9 bases aligning to TRBD2. Germline trimming cut 6 bases from V and 2 bases from J; bases unmatched to any gene: 6. Germline-derived CDR1 and CDR2 are DFQATT and SNEGSKA (reference sequence). The CDR3 extends over 14 amino acids. CDR3 nucleotide sequence: TGCAGTGCCGGGCGGGAGGGCCCCACAGATACGCAGTATTTT. Translating gives CSAGREGPTDTQYF.

The sample holds many counts of this clonotype. V usage is TRBV20-1 and J usage is TRBJ2-1, with D possibly matching TRBD1 (6 bases). CDR3 size: 17 residues. Germline V gene data show CDR1 as DFQATT and CDR2 as SNEGSKA (reference sequence). The germline V and J ends were trimmed by 1 base and 0 bases, with 16 bases remaining between them. CDR3 sequence: CSARVREGETSYNEQFF. CDR3 bases: TGCAGTGCTAGAGTGAGAGAGGGGGAGACCTCCTACAATGAGCAGTTCTTC.

This clonotype came up many times. CDR3 protein: CASSLPPPGGSTDTQYF. CDR3 sequence (DNA): TGCGCCAGCAGCTTACCCCCCCCGGGAGGCAGCACAGATACGCAGTATTTT. The V call is TRBV5-1, the J call TRBJ2-3; 7 nucleotides agree with TRBD2. Germline trimming cut 2 bases from V and 0 bases from J; bases unmatched to any gene: 9. This CDR3 has 17 residues. Germline-derived CDR1 and CDR2 are SGHRS and YFSETQ. Full variable domain (outside the CDR3, taken from reference TRBV5-1 and TRBJ2-3): KAGVTQTPRYLIKTRGQQVTLSCSPISGHRSVSWYQQTPGQGLQFLFEYFSETQRNKGNFPGRFSGRQFSNSRSEMNVSTLELGDSALYLCASSLPPPGGSTDTQYFGPGTRLTVL.

This clonotype was found many times. The chain couples TRBV27 to TRBJ2-2; TRBD2 is a possible D gene (6 bases). V was shortened by 5 bases and J by 2 bases, with 9 bases between the two germline ends. Germline V lookup: CDR1 MNHEY, CDR2 SMNVEV (reference sequence). The CDR3 sequence is 14 residues long. The CDR3 nucleotides read TGTGCCAGCAGTAGGAGGGCAAACACCGGGGAGCTGTTTTTT. The encoded protein is CASSRRANTGELFF.

There are many counts of this clonotype. This chain uses TRBV28 with TRBJ2-5, with TRBD2 identical over 7 bases. The CDR3 sequence is 13 residues long. Germline CDR1 reads MDHEN; CDR2 reads SYDVKM. After removal of 6 bases from V and 3 bases from J, the junction contained 4 bases not matched to a gene. CDR3 amino acids: CASSPRGKETQYF. The DNA of the CDR3 is TGTGCCAGCAGCCCGCGGGGGAAAGAGACCCAGTACTTC.

This clonotype was seen many times. The V call is TRBV19, the J call TRBJ1-1, with D perhaps TRBD1 (6 bases). The germline V gene has CDR1 LNHDA and CDR2 SQIVND (reference sequence). Between the trimmed V and J ends, which lost 4 bases and 8 bases, there was a span of 14 bases. The length of the CDR3 is 13 residues. CDR3 loop: CASSRTRTDEAFF. The DNA for the CDR3 is TGTGCCAGTAGTAGGACCCGGACAGACGAAGCTTTCTTT. Together with reference TRBV19 and TRBJ1-1, the CDR3 gives the full variable domain: DGGITQSPKYLFRKEGQNVTLSCEQNLNHDAMYWYRQDPGQGLRLIYYSQIVNDFQKGDIAEGYSVSREKKESFPLTVTSAQKNPTAFYLCASSRTRTDEAFFGQGTRLTVV.

The table lists this clonotype with many counts. J is TRBJ2-3 and V is TRBV5-1, with D unresolved. Trimming pared 7 bases from V and 5 bases from J, leaving 14 bases between. CDR3 size: 13 residues. Germline values: CDR1 SGHRS, CDR2 YFSETQ. In DNA form, the CDR3 reads TGCGCCAGCGGCACCATGACCGGAGATACGCAGTATTTT. This encodes CASGTMTGDTQYF.

This clonotype was observed many times. This sequence joins TRBV21-1 and TRBJ2-3; whether TRBD1, the table's D call, matches the DNA was not checked. TRBV21-1 is a known pseudogene. The CDR3 is 16 residues long. Here the CDR3 DNA reads TGTGCCAGCAGCTTCGGTGGACAGGGCGAGACAGATACGCAGTATTTT. This codes for CASSFGGQGETDTQYF.

This clonotype was found many times. The chain employs TRBV3-1 and TRBJ2-7; D possibly corresponds to TRBD1 (6 bases). The germline V gene has CDR1 LGHDT and CDR2 YNNKEL (reference sequence). This CDR3 region has 15 residues. With 6 bases removed from V and 0 bases from J, the gap between germline ends came to 15 bases. The CDR3 DNA reads as TGTGCCAGCAGAGGGGGAACAGGGAGCTCCTACGAGCAGTACTTC. As protein: CASRGGTGSSYEQYF.

This clonotype showed up many times. The chain recombines TRBV9 with TRBJ1-1; perhaps TRBD1 as D (5 bases). Between the trimmed V and J ends, which lost 3 bases and 3 bases, there was a span of 9 bases. This CDR3 contains 13 residues. CDR1 and CDR2 (germline): SGDLS, YYNGEE. The CDR3: CASSDRDDTEAFF. The CDR3, as DNA: TGTGCCAGCAGCGACCGGGACGACACTGAAGCTTTCTTT.

This clonotype was picked up many times. The genes are TRBV29-1 and TRBJ2-3, with a tentative D call TRBD2 (6 bases). Trimming shortened V by 7 bases and J by 0 bases, and 14 bases separated the two germline ends. This CDR3 contains 14 residues. CDR1 and CDR2 (germline): SQVTM, ANQGSEA. CDR3 sequence (DNA): TGCAGCGCTCCTATAGCGGATAGCACAGATACGCAGTATTTT. Its translation: CSAPIADSTDTQYF.

In its sample, this clonotype was seen many times. This chain uses TRBV27 with TRBJ2-3, with D perhaps TRBD2 (5 bases). The germline V and J ends were trimmed by 3 bases and 6 bases, with 13 bases remaining between them. Germline CDR1 and CDR2: MNHEY and SMNVEV (reference sequence). The CDR3 totals 14 residues. The CDR3 nucleotides are TGTGCCAGCAGTTTTTCCCAGAGGAGGGATACGCAGTATTTT. It translates to CASSFSQRRDTQYF.

This clonotype was observed many times. The chain is built from TRBV7-9 and TRBJ2-2, with D perhaps given as TRBD1 or TRBD2 (6 bases each). The CDR3 is made up of 15 amino acids. The ends were cut back, 6 bases at V and 5 bases at J, with 16 bases in the middle. The germline V gene encodes CDR1 SEHNR and CDR2 FQNEAQ (reference sequence). In DNA form, the CDR3 reads TGTGCCAGCAGGGCCCGAGGGGGAGGTACCGGGGAGCTGTTTTTT. Its translation: CASRARGGGTGELFF.

Many counts were recorded for this clonotype. The junction shows a germline mismatch at one end, possibly a read error. The chain combines TRBV7-2 with TRBJ1-1; TRBD1 matches at 8 bases. The germline V gene has CDR1 SGHTA and CDR2 FQGNSA. The CDR3 extends over 14 amino acids. In nucleotides, the CDR3 is TGTGCCAGCAGCCGGCAGGGGGCTGGAACTGGAGCTTTCTTT. Amino acid sequence: CASSRQGAGTGAFF.

As regards this clonotype: A much larger clone differs from this one at a single base, so this may be a read error. The V gene is TRBV2, the J gene TRBJ1-5; 7 bases map to TRBD1. CDR1 is SNHLY and CDR2 is FYNNEI in the germline V gene. Trimming at V came to 2 bases and at J to 11 bases, leaving 9 bases not matched to a gene. The CDR3 extends over 14 amino acids. CDR3 DNA sequence: TGTGCCAGCAGTGAACAACCACAGGGGCAGTCCCAGCATTTT. Amino acids: CASSEQPQGQSQHF.

On this clonotype itself: A much bigger clone sits one base away, suggesting this may be a read error. The chain uses TRBV7-7 and TRBJ2-5; D gene ambiguous. The CDR3 is 13 residues long. CDR1 and CDR2 (germline): SSHAT, FNYEAQ (reference sequence). DNA of the CDR3: TGTGCTGGCAGCCTAGGGCGTTGGGAGACCCAGTACTTC. As protein: CAGSLGRWETQYF. The full variable domain, its missing parts supplied by reference TRBV7-7 and TRBJ2-5, is GAGVSQSPRYKVTKRGQDVTLRCDPISSHATLYWYQQALGQGPEFLTYFNYEAQPDKSGLPSDRFSAERPEGSISTLTIQRTEQRDSAMYRCAGSLGRWETQYFGPGTRLLVL.

The sample holds a few counts of this clonotype. A much larger clone differs by one base, so this may be a read error. This sequence joins TRBV12-3 or TRBV12-4 and TRBJ1-5; weak D call: TRBD1 (5 bases). The V end lost 4 bases, the J end lost 5 bases, and 12 bases lay between the germline ends. This CDR3 region has 14 residues. The CDR3 region is CASSSVLGDQPQHF. As DNA, the CDR3 is TGTGCCAGCAGTTCCGTCTTAGGGGATCAGCCCCAGCATTTT.